The 20 T cell receptor beta chains below come from one sample, sequenced in a study of blood T cell repertoires in COVID-19. Method: immunoSEQ multiplex PCR; TCRdb's copy keeps in-frame clones and lacks some. The sample records about 99,000 clones, 80% to 85% being singletons. Specimen: peripheral blood. The receptors shown here come from a man aged 65 to 79 with active or convalescent COVID-19.

The chain uses TRBV28 and TRBJ2-7; D gene ambiguous. V lost 1 base and J lost 2, with 12 bases in between. CDR1 and CDR2 (germline): MDHEN, SYDVKM. This CDR3 has 15 amino acids. The CDR3 coding sequence is TGTGCCAGCAGTTTATACAACCCCGATGCCTACGAGCAGTACTTC. It codes for CASSLYNPDAYEQYF.

This chain links TRBV7-8 with TRBJ1-1, with a tentative D call TRBD1 (5 bases). The V gene's germline CDR1 is SGHVS and CDR2 FQNEAQ. This CDR3 spans 12 amino acids. The ends were cut back, 8 bases at V and 4 bases at J, with 11 bases in the middle. The CDR3 region is CASLGHGTEAFF. For the CDR3, the DNA is TGTGCCAGCCTGGGGCACGGCACTGAAGCTTTCTTT. Filled out from reference TRBV7-8 and TRBJ1-1, the complete variable domain reads GAGVSQSPRYKVAKRGQDVALRCDPISGHVSLFWYQQALGQGPEFLTYFQNEAQLDKSGLPSDRFFAERPEGSVSTLKIQRTQQEDSAVYLCASLGHGTEAFFGQGTRLTVV.

The rearrangement links TRBV7-2 to TRBJ2-2, with D perhaps matching TRBD1 (6 bases). Germline assignment: CDR1 SGHTA and CDR2 FQGNSA. Trimming left V 5 bases short and J 5 bases short, with 21 bases between. This CDR3 region has 17 residues. This CDR3 is CASSPSSIGGVTGELFF. The CDR3 region has the DNA TGTGCCAGCAGCCCCAGTTCTATTGGGGGCGTGACCGGGGAGCTGTTTTTT.

DNA of the CDR3: TGTGCCAGCAGATCGACCGGGACAGTCCCCCACGAGCAGTACTTC. It translates to CASRSTGTVPHEQYF. The rearrangement uses TRBV6-5 and TRBJ2-7, with 7 bases that match TRBD1. CDR1 is MNHEY and CDR2 is SVGAGI in the germline V gene. J was trimmed by 5 bases and V by 6 bases; bases with no gene match: 13. This CDR3 spans 15 amino acids.

In its sample, this clone was seen once. This chain links TRBV7-2 with TRBJ2-7; 8 positions agree with TRBD2. The length of the CDR3 is 15 residues. Looked up from germline, CDR1 is SGHTA and CDR2 is FQGNSA. Unmatched junction bases numbered 14, after V lost 0 bases and J lost 13 bases. The CDR3 region is CASSLAPLTSGRVYF. CDR3 nucleotide sequence: TGTGCCAGCAGCTTAGCCCCCCTAACTAGCGGCAGAGTTTACTTC.

V usage is TRBV24-1 and J usage is TRBJ2-1; no definite D call. Trimming took 7 bases from V and 8 from J, leaving 8 bases between them. This CDR3 spans 11 amino acids. CDR1 and CDR2 from the germline V gene are KGHDR and SFDVKD. The chain's CDR3 is CATSLLDEQFF. In DNA, the CDR3 is TGTGCCACCAGCCTACTGGATGAGCAGTTCTTC.

On this clone: The same CDR3 is also encoded by other DNA sequences in this sample. The chain joins TRBV29-1 to TRBJ1-4, with 8 bases fitting TRBD1. CDR3 length: 13 residues. Losses at the gene ends were 6 bases for V and 3 bases for J; bases not matched to a gene: 3. Germline V gives CDR1 SQVTM, CDR2 ANQGSEA. In DNA, the CDR3 is TGCAGCGTGAGGACAGGGTCTAATGAAAAACTGTTTTTT. Its translation is CSVRTGSNEKLFF.

The chain joins TRBV10-3 to TRBJ1-1; TRBD1 aligns across 7 bases. V lost 6 bases to trimming and J lost 1 base; unmatched junction nucleotides: 2. This CDR3 has 13 residues. Germline CDR1 ENHRY, CDR2 SYGVKD. The CDR3 loop is CAISDRENTEAFF. CDR3 sequence (DNA): TGTGCCATCAGCGACAGGGAGAACACTGAAGCTTTCTTT.

This sequence joins TRBV23-1 and TRBJ2-5; 7 nucleotides line up with TRBD1. TRBV23-1 is reported as an ORF; its role is uncertain. V lost 0 bases and J lost 2; bases outside the gene matches: 9. The CDR3 contains 17 residues. The CDR3 sequence: CASSQSPGGGVQETQYF. Written as DNA, the CDR3 is TGCGCCAGCAGTCAATCCCCAGGGGGTGGGGTGCAAGAGACCCAGTACTTC.

By sample fraction, this clone is medium-sized (0.01 to 0.1%). This chain uses TRBV3-1 (or the pseudogene TRBV3-2) with TRBJ2-3; the match to TRBD2 covers 11 bases. The junction had 5 bases not matched to a gene; V was cut back by 4 bases and J by 5 bases. The V gene's germline CDR1 is LGHDT and CDR2 YNNKEL (reference sequence). The CDR3 spans 15 residues. The CDR3 DNA sequence: TGTGCCAGCAGCCCACCTAGCGGGGGGATAGATACGCAGTATTTT. Amino acid sequence: CASSPPSGGIDTQYF.

A few counts support this clone. This chain connects TRBV6-5 to TRBJ1-1; D might be TRBD1 (6 bases). This CDR3 contains 15 residues. V shed 6 bases and J shed 0 bases, with 14 bases lying between them. CDR1 is MNHEY, CDR2 SVGAGI, per germline. The CDR3, as DNA: TGTGCCAGCAGAACAACCGGACAGCTGAACACTGAAGCTTTCTTT. Residues: CASRTTGQLNTEAFF.

The sample holds one count of this clone. V usage is TRBV15 and J usage is TRBJ1-1; 9 nucleotides agree with TRBD1. Germline V gives CDR1 LNHNV, CDR2 YYDKDF (reference sequence). After removal of 1 base from V and 0 bases from J, the junction contained 3 bases not matched to a gene. CDR3 length equals 16 residues. The CDR3 region is CATSRGDRDLNTEAFF. The CDR3 nucleotides are TGTGCCACCAGCAGAGGGGACAGGGACTTGAACACTGAAGCTTTCTTT. The full variable domain, completed using reference TRBV15 and TRBJ1-1, is DAMVIQNPRYQVTQFGKPVTLSCSQTLNHNVMYWYQQKSSQAPKLLFHYYDKDFNNEADTPDNFQSRRPNTSFCFLDIRSPGLGDTAMYLCATSRGDRDLNTEAFFGQGTRLTVV.

This clone was counted between two and nine times. The genes are TRBV7-9 and TRBJ1-2, with D uncertain. V was trimmed by 0 bases and J by 0 bases, leaving 5 bases between them. The CDR3 sequence is 14 residues long. Germline CDR1 reads SEHNR; CDR2 reads FQNEAQ (reference sequence). In nucleotides, the CDR3 is TGTGCCAGCAGCTTAGCTCCCGCTAACTATGGCTACACCTTC. This codes for CASSLAPANYGYTF.

The rearrangement links TRBV2 to TRBJ2-1; 8 positions agree with TRBD2. CDR3 length equals 16 residues. CDR1 and CDR2 (germline): SNHLY, FYNNEI. The V gene end was trimmed by 6 bases and the J gene end by 7 bases; junction bases not matched to a gene: 14. This CDR3 is CASSAPHSGGGNEQFF. CDR3 nucleotides: TGTGCCAGCAGCGCCCCTCACAGCGGGGGTGGGAATGAGCAGTTCTTC.

The rearrangement joins TRBV6-5 to TRBJ2-1; TRBD1 is a possible D gene (6 bases). Germline CDR1 reads MNHEY; CDR2 reads SVGAGI. The CDR3 runs to 15 residues. Trimming removed 5 bases at V and 4 bases at J, with 15 bases between. CDR3 region: CASSLRQDVYNEQFF. The CDR3 DNA sequence: TGTGCCAGCAGTCTTAGACAGGACGTGTACAATGAGCAGTTCTTC.

The J gene is TRBJ2-2, the V gene TRBV5-1; possible D gene TRBD1, 6 bases. CDR1 and CDR2 from the germline V gene are SGHRS and YFSETQ. Trimming cost V 1 base and J 4 bases, with 17 bases left between them. The CDR3 covers 17 residues. The CDR3 DNA is TGCGCCAGCAGCTTGATAGGTGGGACATGGGGCACCGGGGAGCTGTTTTTT. Translated, it gives CASSLIGGTWGTGELFF.

This chain joins TRBV18 and TRBJ2-5, with 11 bases that match TRBD1. V was clipped by 7 bases and J by 5 bases; unmatched bases: 9. Germline CDR1 reads KGHSH; CDR2 reads LQKENI. This CDR3 is built from 15 residues. CDR3 coding DNA: TGTGCCAGCTACGGGACAGGGGGGAGCAAGGAGACCCAGTACTTC. Translated: CASYGTGGSKETQYF.

The genes are TRBV5-1 and TRBJ2-5, with 9 bases fitting TRBD1. Germline V lookup: CDR1 SGHRS, CDR2 YFSETQ. CDR3 length: 15 amino acids. The ends lost 7 bases at V and 5 bases at J; junction bases unmatched: 12. CDR3 sequence: CASHRGQGFLETQYF. The CDR3, as DNA: TGCGCCAGCCATAGAGGACAGGGGTTCCTGGAGACCCAGTACTTC.

The chain combines TRBV19 with TRBJ1-5, with unresolved D. The CDR3 spans 15 residues. V lost 1 base to trimming and J lost 0 bases, with 7 bases between them. The germline CDR1 and CDR2 sequences are LNHDA and SQIVND (reference sequence). The DNA of the CDR3 is TGTGCCAGTAGTATAGTCGGTAATAGCAATCAGCCCCAGCATTTT. Protein: CASSIVGNSNQPQHF.

The V and J genes are TRBV6-6 and TRBJ1-6, with 10 bases aligning to TRBD1. Germline V gene data show CDR1 as MNHNY and CDR2 as SVGAGI (reference sequence). The CDR3 has 18 amino acids. Trimming at V came to 5 bases and at J to 1 base, leaving 8 bases not matched to a gene. The CDR3 is CASSQRDRGSSYNSPLHF. The CDR3 DNA reads TGTGCCAGCAGTCAACGGGACAGGGGTTCGTCCTATAATTCACCCCTCCACTTT.